The 12 T cell receptor beta chains presented below share a single source sample, sequenced in a study of siplizumab effects on memory and regulatory T cells. TCRdb keeps only in-frame clones here, not all; method: immunoSEQ multiplex PCR. The sample shows tens of thousands of clones, 91% of them seen only once. The sample taken for sequencing was CD8+ T cells sorted from blood. Source of these receptors: a human donor in good health.

This chain links TRBV14 with TRBJ1-1; tentatively, D is TRBD1 (6 bases). This CDR3 is built from 14 residues. CDR1 is SGHDN and CDR2 is FVKESK in the germline V gene. The V and J ends lost 2 bases and 4 bases respectively, with 11 bases between them. This CDR3 reads CASSQIQGSTEAFF. The CDR3 DNA reads TGTGCCAGCAGCCAAATACAGGGATCCACTGAAGCTTTCTTT.

This sequence joins TRBV19 and TRBJ2-7, with D perhaps being TRBD1 or TRBD2 (5 bases each). Trimming stripped 5 bases from V and 8 bases from J, with 19 bases between. The CDR3 has 14 amino acids. Per germline, CDR1 LNHDA and CDR2 SQIVND (reference sequence). This chain's CDR3 is CASSGTSGPYQQYF. Written as DNA, the CDR3 is TGTGCCAGTAGTGGGACGTCGGGTCCATACCAGCAGTACTTC.

V and J are TRBV4-1 and TRBJ1-5; a weak D match, TRBD1 (5 bases). Trimming removed 0 bases from V and 5 bases from J, with 11 bases in between. CDR1 is MGHRA, CDR2 YSYEKL, per germline. The CDR3 has 15 amino acids. Written as DNA, the CDR3 is TGCGCCAGCAGCCAAGATACTGACAGTTATCAGCCCCAGCATTTT. Its protein product is CASSQDTDSYQPQHF.

The chain is built from TRBV5-8 and TRBJ1-2; the D gene is possibly TRBD1 (5 bases). The germline V gene has CDR1 SGHTS and CDR2 YDEGEE. Trimming pared 1 base from V and 3 bases from J, leaving 7 bases between. The CDR3 has 13 amino acids. CDR3 nucleotide sequence: TGTGCCAGCAGCTTGCGGGACGACTATGGCTACACCTTC. Translation: CASSLRDDYGYTF.

V is TRBV9 and J is TRBJ1-2, with TRBD1 identical over 7 bases. Germline-derived CDR1 and CDR2 are SGDLS and YYNGEE. The ends lost 4 bases at V and 0 bases at J; junction bases unmatched: 9. The CDR3 covers 16 residues. The CDR3 loop reads CASSPHGTAPNYGYTF. DNA of the CDR3: TGTGCCAGCAGCCCGCACGGGACAGCCCCTAACTATGGCTACACCTTC. Together with reference TRBV9 and TRBJ1-2, the CDR3 gives the full variable domain: DSGVTQTPKHLITATGQRVTLRCSPRSGDLSVYWYQQSLDQGLQFLIQYYNGEERAKGNILERFSAQQFPDLHSELNLSSLELGDSALYFCASSPHGTAPNYGYTFGSGTRLTVV.

V usage is TRBV2 and J usage is TRBJ2-1; 14 bases align to TRBD2. This CDR3 contains 18 residues. Per germline, CDR1 SNHLY and CDR2 FYNNEI. Germline trimming cut 4 bases from V and 8 bases from J; bases unmatched to any gene: 13. The chain's CDR3 is CASSGGLAGDGHSYEQFF. CDR3 nucleotides: TGTGCCAGCAGTGGGGGACTAGCGGGAGATGGGCATTCGTATGAGCAGTTCTTC.

The genes are TRBV29-1 and TRBJ1-1; D is unresolved. CDR1 is SQVTM and CDR2 is ANQGSEA in the germline V gene. The CDR3 runs 14 residues. V was shortened by 5 bases and J by 0 bases, with 13 bases between the two germline ends. The chain's CDR3 is CSVSGPAVNTEAFF. CDR3 in DNA: TGCAGCGTTAGCGGACCAGCGGTGAACACTGAAGCTTTCTTT.

This chain uses TRBV15 with TRBJ2-1; D remains ambiguous. The V gene lost 7 bases and the J gene lost 5 bases, with 18 bases spanning the gap. Germline V gene sequence: CDR1 LNHNV, CDR2 YYDKDF (reference sequence). This CDR3 is 15 amino acids long. The CDR3 DNA is TGTGCCACCAAGAGCCCTCAGTGGGCACACAATGAGCAGTTCTTC. Residues: CATKSPQWAHNEQFF.

CDR3 amino acids: CASSLERGTYNEQFF. The CDR3 DNA reads TGTGCCAGTAGTCTGGAGCGGGGTACATACAATGAGCAGTTCTTC. The chain is built from TRBV19 and TRBJ2-1; 7 bases map to TRBD2. V was clipped by 5 bases and J by 4 bases; unmatched bases: 8. CDR3 length: 15 amino acids. Germline V gene lookup returns CDR1 LNHDA and CDR2 SQIVND (reference sequence).

This chain connects TRBV7-3 to TRBJ2-1; a weak D match, TRBD2 (6 bases). Per germline, CDR1 SGHTA and CDR2 FQGTGA. The CDR3 length is 13 residues. V was clipped by 3 bases and J by 5 bases, with 8 bases between them. The CDR3 DNA is TGTGCCAGCAGCTTCGGCGGGAACAATGAGCAGTTCTTC. It specifies CASSFGGNNEQFF.

The chain joins TRBV7-6 to TRBJ1-2; the match to TRBD1 covers 7 bases. Trimming at V came to 4 bases and at J to 4 bases, leaving 9 bases not matched to a gene. This CDR3 is built from 15 residues. Germline-derived CDR1 and CDR2 are SGHVS and FNYEAQ. The CDR3 protein is CASSSDRQGRYGYTF. Written as DNA, the CDR3 is TGTGCCAGCAGCTCAGACCGACAGGGCCGCTATGGCTACACCTTC.

The chain couples TRBV5-1 to TRBJ2-1; perhaps TRBD1 as D (6 bases). The CDR3 spans 15 residues. V dropped 1 base and J dropped 7 bases, with 15 bases sitting between them. CDR1 is SGHRS, CDR2 YFSETQ, per germline. The CDR3 here is CASSLFFPGENEQFF. DNA of the CDR3: TGCGCCAGCAGCTTGTTTTTTCCAGGGGAGAATGAGCAGTTCTTC.